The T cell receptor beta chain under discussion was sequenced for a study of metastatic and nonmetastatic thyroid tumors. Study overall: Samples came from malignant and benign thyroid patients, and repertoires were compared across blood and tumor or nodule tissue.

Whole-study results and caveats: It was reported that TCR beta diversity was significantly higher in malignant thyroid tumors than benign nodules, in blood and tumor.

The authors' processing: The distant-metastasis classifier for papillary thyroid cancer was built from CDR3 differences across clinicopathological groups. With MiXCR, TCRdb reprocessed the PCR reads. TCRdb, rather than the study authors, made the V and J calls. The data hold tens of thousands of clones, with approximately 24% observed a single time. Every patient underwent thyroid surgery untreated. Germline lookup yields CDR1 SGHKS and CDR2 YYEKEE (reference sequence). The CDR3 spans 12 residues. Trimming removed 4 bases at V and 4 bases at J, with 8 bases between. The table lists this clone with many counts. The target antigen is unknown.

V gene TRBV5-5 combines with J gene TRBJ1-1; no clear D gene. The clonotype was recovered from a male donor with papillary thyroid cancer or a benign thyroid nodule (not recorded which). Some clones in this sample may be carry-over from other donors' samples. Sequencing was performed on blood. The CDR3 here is CASSQGGTEAFF. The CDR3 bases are TGTGCCAGCAGCCAAGGAGGCACTGAAGCTTTCTTT.